The 15 T cell receptor beta chains below all came from one sample that was sequenced in a study of cytomegalovirus exposure and HLA in healthy donors. TCRdb's table, derived via immunoSEQ multiplex PCR, lists solely in-frame clones and lacks some. The sample comprises about 310,000 clones, 88% of which are singletons, and around 0.91% rests with the top ten. Sequences were obtained from PBMCs. Source of these receptors: a man in his thirties or forties in good health and CMV-seronegative.

V gene TRBV7-6 combines with J gene TRBJ2-5; weak D call: TRBD1 (5 bases). The CDR3 runs 14 residues. Germline CDR1 SGHVS, CDR2 FNYEAQ. V was pared by 5 bases and J by 5 bases, with 15 bases between. CDR3 coding DNA: TGTGCCAGCAGCCAAGGTCCAGGGATGGAGACCCAGTACTTC. Amino acids: CASSQGPGMETQYF.

DNA of the CDR3: TGTGCCAGCAGCTTAGGAACAGCTAACTATGGCTACACCTTC. Protein product: CASSLGTANYGYTF. The V call is TRBV7-2, the J call TRBJ1-2; D is ambiguous. Germline V gene sequence: CDR1 SGHTA, CDR2 FQGNSA. This CDR3 is built from 14 residues. V was shortened by 1 base and J by 0 bases, with 6 bases between the two germline ends.

The chain links TRBV4-3 to TRBJ2-7, with 10 bases fitting TRBD2. The junction had 5 bases not matched to a gene; V was cut back by 0 bases and J by 3 bases. This CDR3 is 16 amino acids long. Germline-derived CDR1 and CDR2 are LGHNA and YSLEER. CDR3 sequence: CASSQDRTSGHYEQYF. In nucleotides, the CDR3 is TGCGCCAGCAGCCAAGATCGGACTAGCGGACACTACGAGCAGTACTTC.

Comment on this clone: Other nucleotide sequences in the sample specify the same CDR3. The genes are TRBV11-2 and TRBJ1-1; 9 bases line up with TRBD1. Losses at the gene ends were 4 bases for V and 2 bases for J; bases not matched to a gene: 2. The V gene's germline CDR1 is SGHAT and CDR2 FQNNGV. The CDR3 has 14 amino acids. CDR3 in amino acids: CASSSTGGNTEAFF. CDR3 in DNA: TGTGCCAGCAGCTCTACAGGGGGCAACACTGAAGCTTTCTTT.

The gene calls are TRBV7-2 and TRBJ2-7; a weak D match, TRBD1 (5 bases). The CDR3 length is 16 residues. Germline V CDR1 and CDR2: SGHTA, FQGNSA. The ends were cut back, 4 bases at V and 3 bases at J, with 19 bases in the middle. The CDR3 sequence is CASSSNPRLRGYEQYF. CDR3 sequence (DNA): TGTGCCAGCAGCTCAAACCCCCGCCTAAGGGGCTACGAGCAGTACTTC.

The chain recombines TRBV5-1 with TRBJ1-1; 8 bases align to TRBD1. Germline CDR1 and CDR2: SGHRS and YFSETQ. The CDR3 spans 17 residues. The ends lost 0 bases at V and 3 bases at J; junction bases unmatched: 10. CDR3 loop: CASSLAPTGARDTEAFF. CDR3 nucleotides: TGCGCCAGCAGCTTGGCCCCGACAGGGGCGAGGGACACTGAAGCTTTCTTT.

Concerning this clone: Other DNA sequences in this specimen translate into the identical CDR3. This chain links TRBV9 with TRBJ2-7, with 7 nucleotides matching TRBD2. Germline V gene data show CDR1 as SGDLS and CDR2 as YYNGEE. The CDR3 sequence is 14 residues long. V was pared by 0 bases and J by 2 bases, with 2 bases of the junction left unmatched. The DNA for the CDR3 is TGTGCCAGCAGCGTAGACCGGGGGGCCTACGAGCAGTACTTC. It translates to CASSVDRGAYEQYF.

The V and J genes are TRBV27 and TRBJ1-6; a weak D match, TRBD1 (6 bases). The V gene lost 6 bases and the J gene lost 9 bases, with 18 bases spanning the gap. Germline V gene sequence: CDR1 MNHEY, CDR2 SMNVEV (reference sequence). The CDR3 has 15 residues. The CDR3 DNA sequence: TGTGCCAGCAGCCTTAGGGGGAGACAGTCTTCACCCCTCCACTTT. It is translated as CASSLRGRQSSPLHF.

The chain is built from TRBV12-5 and TRBJ2-6; D is uncertain. This CDR3 comprises 15 residues. Germline CDR1 LGHNT, CDR2 FRNRAP. Trimming removed 3 bases at V and 0 bases at J, with 6 bases between. The CDR3 nucleotides are TGTGCTAGTGGTTTTCACTCCTCTGGGGCCAACGTCCTGACTTTC. Residues: CASGFHSSGANVLTF.

The chain joins TRBV6-5 to TRBJ1-2; 9 bases are a match to TRBD1. Germline trimming cut 6 bases from V and 7 bases from J; bases unmatched to any gene: 12. CDR1 and CDR2 (germline): MNHEY, SVGAGI. The CDR3 loop spans 15 amino acids. In nucleotides, the CDR3 is TGTGCCAGCAGCCGACAGGGGGTGAACCGAAGTGGCTACACCTTC. This gives the protein CASSRQGVNRSGYTF.

The chain is built from TRBV7-9 and TRBJ1-6; 7 bases match TRBD1. CDR3 length: 14 amino acids. The germline V gene has CDR1 SEHNR and CDR2 FQNEAQ (reference sequence). The trim removed 5 bases at V and 10 bases at J, leaving 8 bases unmatched. Here the CDR3 reads CASSHGTDRSPLHF. CDR3 bases: TGTGCCAGCAGCCATGGGACAGATCGATCACCCCTCCACTTT.

This chain links TRBV5-1 with TRBJ1-2; D perhaps matches TRBD1 (6 bases). The CDR3 length is 16 residues. V was cut by 0 bases and J by 0 bases, with 12 bases left in between. Germline assignment: CDR1 SGHRS and CDR2 YFSETQ. CDR3 nucleotide sequence: TGCGCCAGCAGCTTGGGAATCACAGGGACTAACTATGGCTACACCTTC. It codes for CASSLGITGTNYGYTF.

This clone has more than one count but fewer than ten. The chain links TRBV5-6 to TRBJ1-2; 12 bases align to TRBD1. V lost 4 bases, J lost 5 bases, and 9 bases stayed unmatched. CDR1 is SGHDT, CDR2 YYEEEE, per germline. This CDR3 spans 16 amino acids. The CDR3 loop reads CASSPGQGALVYGYTF. The CDR3 bases are TGTGCCAGCAGCCCGGGACAGGGGGCGTTGGTTTATGGCTACACCTTC.

This chain connects TRBV5-1 to TRBJ2-2, with D possibly being TRBD1 (5 bases). The V end lost 7 bases, the J end lost 6 bases, and 16 bases lay between the germline ends. Per the germline V gene, CDR1 is SGHRS and CDR2 is YFSETQ. This CDR3 has 14 residues. CDR3 bases: TGCGCCAGCGGACGGACACAGGCGGCCGGGGAGCTGTTTTTT. This codes for CASGRTQAAGELFF. The whole variable domain, filled in from reference TRBV5-1 and TRBJ2-2, reads KAGVTQTPRYLIKTRGQQVTLSCSPISGHRSVSWYQQTPGQGLQFLFEYFSETQRNKGNFPGRFSGRQFSNSRSEMNVSTLELGDSALYLCASGRTQAAGELFFGEGSRLTVL.

The V gene is TRBV6-1, the J gene TRBJ1-2; maybe TRBD1 (6 bases). The germline V gene encodes CDR1 MNHNS and CDR2 SASEGT. The V end lost 3 bases, the J end lost 5 bases, and 16 bases lay between the germline ends. The CDR3 is made up of 15 amino acids. In nucleotides, the CDR3 is TGTGCCAGCAGTGATCGCCAAGCAGGGGAGTATGGCTACACCTTC. Encoded protein: CASSDRQAGEYGYTF.